This entry features one T cell receptor (beta chain) sequence. The sort gate was single viable CD3+CD4+CD8-CD45RO+ cells for memory CD4+ T cells. Measured with immunoSEQ multiplex PCR; TCRdb has only the in-frame clones, and not every one. The table includes over 35,000 clones, around 78% detected once. This sample stems from a study of memory CD4+ T cells and cytomegalovirus serostatus. Looking at the study overall: This sample comes from healthy Belgian adults, several CMV seropositive, approximately 24 seronegative.

This clonotype was sampled from an adult in good health and CMV-seronegative. The sample taken for sequencing was memory CD4+ T cells from blood.

The CDR3 loop reads CSVSDYEQYF. The CDR3 bases are TGCAGCGTTTCTGACTACGAGCAGTACTTC. V gene TRBV29-1 combines with J gene TRBJ2-7; D is undetermined. Trimming left V 5 bases short and J 3 bases short, with 5 bases between. Germline loops: CDR1 SQVTM, CDR2 ANQGSEA. The CDR3 runs to 10 residues.